A selection of T cell receptor beta chains follows, all from one sample in a study of T cell changes during pregnancy in multiple sclerosis. The repertoire was sequenced with immunoSEQ multiplex PCR; TCRdb's copy has only in-frame clones and lacks some. This table has 28,000 or so clones, almost 90% appearing once. Sequencing used CD4+ T cells from peripheral blood mononuclear cells, obtained in the first trimester of pregnancy. The receptors here all came from a female donor in good health, enrolled as a control in a pregnancy study. CDR3s include the opening cysteine and the closing phenylalanine or tryptophan. D genes are given only for firm matches. Size values are once, few and many counts, or a class for expanded clones, and some rows have none.

V gene: TRBV6-5; clone size: few; J gene: TRBJ1-1; D gene: TRBD1; CDR3 protein: CASRGVGTGRTEAFF; CDR3 DNA: TGTGCCAGCAGGGGGGTGGGGACAGGGAGGACTGAAGCTTTCTTT
V gene: TRBV10-3; clone size: .; J gene: TRBJ1-3; D gene: .; CDR3 protein: CAISRGQTGNTIYF; CDR3 DNA: TGTGCCATCAGTCGGGGACAAACTGGAAACACCATATATTTT
V gene: TRBV29-1; clone size: once; J gene: TRBJ1-1; D gene: TRBD1; CDR3 protein: CSDPGTGRAGNTEAFF; CDR3 DNA: TGCAGCGATCCCGGGACAGGGAGAGCAGGGAACACTGAAGCTTTCTTT
V gene: TRBV4-2; clone size: .; J gene: TRBJ2-2; D gene: TRBD2; CDR3 protein: CASSQVTAGGAGELFF; CDR3 DNA: TGTGCCAGCAGCCAAGTGACAGCGGGGGGGGCCGGGGAGCTGTTTTTT
V gene: TRBV2; clone size: .; J gene: TRBJ2-7; D gene: .; CDR3 protein: CASRDNSYEQYF; CDR3 DNA: TGTGCCAGCAGGGACAATTCCTACGAGCAGTACTTC
V gene: TRBV5-1; clone size: .; J gene: TRBJ1-2; D gene: TRBD1; CDR3 protein: CASSLGQGPGYTF; CDR3 DNA: TGCGCCAGCAGCCTGGGACAGGGCCCCGGCTACACCTTC
V gene: TRBV18; clone size: .; J gene: TRBJ2-1; D gene: .; CDR3 protein: CASSPEPYYNEQFF; CDR3 DNA: TGTGCCAGCTCACCAGAACCCTACTACAATGAGCAGTTCTTC
V gene: TRBV19; clone size: .; J gene: TRBJ2-3; D gene: TRBD1; CDR3 protein: CASSSPGQGATDTQYF; CDR3 DNA: TGTGCCAGTAGTAGCCCGGGTCAGGGGGCAACAGATACGCAGTATTTT
V gene: TRBV30; clone size: .; J gene: TRBJ1-5; D gene: .; CDR3 protein: CAWNPGVGNQPQHF; CDR3 DNA: TGTGCCTGGAATCCAGGGGTGGGCAATCAGCCCCAGCATTTT
V gene: TRBV7-9; clone size: once; J gene: TRBJ2-3; D gene: .; CDR3 protein: CASRAGAISTDTQYF; CDR3 DNA: TGTGCCAGCAGGGCAGGGGCGATTAGCACAGATACGCAGTATTTT
V gene: TRBV2; clone size: .; J gene: TRBJ1-1; D gene: .; CDR3 protein: CASSEAIGRPAETEAFF; CDR3 DNA: TGTGCCAGCAGTGAAGCGATCGGTAGGCCGGCGGAGACTGAAGCTTTCTTT
V gene: TRBV9; clone size: .; J gene: TRBJ2-1; D gene: .; CDR3 protein: CASSVDSSYNEQFF; CDR3 DNA: TGTGCCAGCAGCGTAGACAGTTCCTACAATGAGCAGTTCTTC
V gene: TRBV6-1; clone size: .; J gene: TRBJ1-2; D gene: TRBD1; CDR3 protein: CASSEGGGGYGGYTF; CDR3 DNA: TGTGCCAGCAGTGAAGGAGGAGGGGGCTATGGTGGCTACACCTTC
V gene: TRBV6-5; clone size: .; J gene: TRBJ2-7; D gene: TRBD1; CDR3 protein: CASRTTGGGQYF; CDR3 DNA: TGCGCCAGCAGAACTACAGGGGGCGGGCAGTACTTC
V gene: TRBV7-9; clone size: once; J gene: TRBJ1-1; D gene: TRBD1; CDR3 protein: CASRPKDRLGTEAFF; CDR3 DNA: TGTGCCAGCAGGCCCAAGGACAGGTTAGGCACTGAAGCTTTCTTT
V gene: TRBV19; clone size: .; J gene: TRBJ1-3; D gene: .; CDR3 protein: CATRLSSGNTIYF; CDR3 DNA: TGTGCCACCAGGTTGAGCTCTGGAAACACCATATATTTT
V gene: TRBV7-2; clone size: .; J gene: TRBJ1-3; D gene: .; CDR3 protein: CASGSRVNSGNTIYF; CDR3 DNA: TGTGCCAGCGGTTCCCGGGTCAACTCTGGAAACACCATATATTTT
V gene: TRBV30; clone size: .; J gene: TRBJ1-2; D gene: .; CDR3 protein: CAWVAFPAAGDGYTF; CDR3 DNA: TGTGCCTGGGTCGCTTTCCCCGCGGCGGGGGATGGCTACACCTTC
V gene: TRBV6-5; clone size: .; J gene: TRBJ1-2; D gene: TRBD1; CDR3 protein: CASSYAGQGRKGGYTF; CDR3 DNA: TGTGCCAGCAGTTACGCCGGACAGGGGAGGAAGGGGGGCTACACCTTC
V gene: TRBV6-5; clone size: .; J gene: TRBJ1-5; D gene: .; CDR3 protein: CASSYSIRQPQHF; CDR3 DNA: TGTGCCAGCAGTTACTCGATCAGGCAGCCCCAGCATTTT
V gene: TRBV30; clone size: once; J gene: TRBJ1-2; D gene: .; CDR3 protein: CAWSELDLSKVYGYTF; CDR3 DNA: TGTGCCTGGAGTGAATTGGACTTGTCAAAGGTCTATGGCTACACCTTC
V gene: TRBV20-1; clone size: .; J gene: TRBJ1-1; D gene: .; CDR3 protein: CSARDRGAAFF; CDR3 DNA: TGCAGTGCTAGAGATCGCGGGGCAGCTTTCTTT
V gene: TRBV7-2; clone size: few; J gene: TRBJ1-1; D gene: .; CDR3 protein: CASSVRVGFNTEAFF; CDR3 DNA: TGTGCCAGCAGCGTCAGGGTCGGGTTTAACACTGAAGCTTTCTTT
V gene: TRBV30; clone size: .; J gene: TRBJ1-5; D gene: .; CDR3 protein: CAWSSQDQPQHF; CDR3 DNA: TGTGCCTGGAGTTCACAGGATCAGCCCCAGCATTTT
V gene: TRBV12-5; clone size: .; J gene: TRBJ1-2; D gene: .; CDR3 protein: CASGFARGADGYTF; CDR3 DNA: TGTGCTAGTGGTTTTGCTAGGGGCGCGGATGGCTACACCTTC
V gene: TRBV5-1; clone size: .; J gene: TRBJ2-2; D gene: TRBD2; CDR3 protein: CASSARTSRGTGELFF; CDR3 DNA: TGCGCCAGCAGCGCCCGGACTAGCCGGGGGACCGGGGAGCTGTTTTTT
V gene: TRBV7-2; clone size: .; J gene: TRBJ1-2; D gene: TRBD1; CDR3 protein: CASSLGGQQYGYTF; CDR3 DNA: TGTGCCAGCAGCTTAGGGGGACAGCAGTATGGCTACACCTTC
V gene: TRBV9; clone size: .; J gene: TRBJ1-1; D gene: .; CDR3 protein: CASSALQGASPKAFF; CDR3 DNA: TGTGCCAGCAGCGCCCTACAGGGTGCGTCGCCAAAAGCTTTCTTT
V gene: TRBV6-5; clone size: .; J gene: TRBJ1-4; D gene: TRBD1; CDR3 protein: CASRPTGGKEKLFF; CDR3 DNA: TGTGCCAGCAGGCCGACAGGGGGCAAAGAAAAACTGTTTTTT
V gene: TRBV4-2; clone size: .; J gene: TRBJ2-3; D gene: TRBD2; CDR3 protein: CASSQVGNSGGGDTQYF; CDR3 DNA: TGTGCCAGCAGCCAAGTCGGGAATAGCGGGGGGGGAGATACGCAGTATTTT